Following are 13 T cell receptor beta chains from one sample sequenced in a study of CD8+CD57+ T cells in acquired aplastic anemia. By flow cytometry, patients selected for sequencing had shown an expansion of CD8+CD57+ cells. It was genomic DNA that served as the template for profiling TCR beta VDJ and CDR3. TCRdb re-called the reads through MiXCR, storing one row per CDR3 protein. The top ten hold more than 0.85% of the sample, which has 160,000 or so distinct CDR3 sequences, around half seen once. Sequencing input: sorted CD4+, CD8+, or CD8+CD57+ T cells (not recorded which) from PBMCs. The receptors derive from a human donor with aplastic anemia.

This clonotype was seen only a few times. The J gene is TRBJ1-2, the V gene TRBV7-2; possible D gene TRBD1, 5 bases. The CDR3 is 11 residues long. Germline values: CDR1 SGHTA, CDR2 FQGNSA. Trimming shortened V by 7 bases and J by 4 bases, and 7 bases separated the two germline ends. The CDR3 nucleotides read TGTGCCAGCACTGACAGCTATGGCTACACCTTC. Amino acids: CASTDSYGYTF.

The table lists this clonotype with a few counts. The gene calls are TRBV20-1 and TRBJ2-7, with 8 bases identical to TRBD1. CDR1 DFQATT and CDR2 SNEGSKA come from the germline V gene (reference sequence). The CDR3 runs to 11 residues. V lost 3 bases, J lost 6 bases, and 1 base stayed unmatched. For the CDR3, the DNA is TGCAGTGCTAGTACAGGGGGCGAGCAGTACTTC. It yields the protein CSASTGGEQYF.

This chain uses TRBV10-3 with TRBJ2-5; tentatively, D is TRBD2 (5 bases). This CDR3 contains 12 residues. V was pared by 6 bases and J by 8 bases, with 13 bases between. Germline-derived CDR1 and CDR2 are ENHRY and SYGVKD. CDR3 protein: CAIRTDEGTQYF. The CDR3 DNA follows: TGTGCCATCAGGACTGACGAGGGTACCCAGTACTTC.

This sequence joins TRBV20-1 and TRBJ1-1; 8 bases are shared with TRBD1. After removal of 1 base from V and 0 bases from J, the junction contained 4 bases not matched to a gene. The CDR3 is made up of 15 amino acids. Germline V gives CDR1 DFQATT, CDR2 SNEGSKA (reference sequence). In nucleotides, the CDR3 is TGCAGTGCTAGAGCTCAGGGGGCCCTGAACACTGAAGCTTTCTTT. The encoded protein is CSARAQGALNTEAFF.

This clonotype appeared a few times. The chain recombines TRBV12-3 or TRBV12-4 with TRBJ1-5; 9 bases fit TRBD1. This CDR3 contains 15 residues. V gave up 6 bases and J gave up 2 bases; unmatched junction bases: 5. The CDR3 loop reads CASSTGGAGNQPQHF. In DNA form, the CDR3 reads TGTGCCAGCAGCACAGGGGGCGCGGGCAATCAGCCCCAGCATTTT.

On this clonotype itself: The CDR3 does not end in the conserved phenylalanine or tryptophan, so this is likely a read error. This chain joins TRBV7-9 and TRBJ2-7; 8 nucleotides match TRBD1. The germline gives CDR1 SEHNR, CDR2 FQNEAQ (reference sequence). The CDR3 extends over 14 amino acids. The CDR3 spells CASSTGTGSYEQYL. As DNA, the CDR3 is TGTGCTAGCAGCACCGGGACAGGATCCTACGAGCAGTACCTC.

At least ten counts were recorded for this clonotype. CDR3 in DNA: TGCGCCAGCAGCCATACGGGGGGGCCCACACAGTACTTC. Its protein is CASSHTGGPTQYF. This rearrangement joins TRBV4-1 to TRBJ2-7; TRBD2 matches 8 bases. The germline V gene encodes CDR1 MGHRA and CDR2 YSYEKL. CDR3 length: 13 amino acids. V dropped 3 bases and J dropped 10; count of bases not matched to a gene: 8.

This clonotype was observed many times. The rearrangement joins TRBV19 to TRBJ1-1, with D unresolved. Germline lookup yields CDR1 LNHDA and CDR2 SQIVND (reference sequence). Trimming cost V 1 base and J 4 bases, with 7 bases left between them. The CDR3 has 13 amino acids. This chain's CDR3 is CASSIAGSTEAFF. CDR3 DNA sequence: TGTGCCAGTAGTATAGCTGGGAGCACTGAAGCTTTCTTT.

The table lists this clonotype with many counts. The rearrangement joins TRBV6-5 to TRBJ2-6; maybe TRBD2 (5 bases). The germline CDR1 and CDR2 sequences are MNHEY and SVGAGI. The CDR3 has 16 amino acids. V was shortened by 0 bases and J by 2 bases, with 8 bases between the two germline ends. CDR3 bases: TGTGCCAGCAGTTACTCGAGGCGGGCTGGGGCCAACGTCCTGACTTTC. Protein product: CASSYSRRAGANVLTF.

The rearrangement joins TRBV6-1 to TRBJ1-3, with D possibly matching TRBD1 (6 bases). V was clipped by 7 bases and J by 1 base, with 14 bases between them. This CDR3 comprises 15 residues. The V gene's germline CDR1 is MNHNS and CDR2 SASEGT. CDR3 sequence: CASTFTQGSGNTIYF. DNA of the CDR3: TGTGCCAGCACCTTCACACAGGGATCTGGAAACACCATATATTTT.

In its sample, this clonotype was seen many times. The CDR3 region has the DNA TGTGCCAGCAGCTTCCGGAATCAGCCCCAGCATTTT. Protein sequence: CASSFRNQPQHF. The chain couples TRBV13 to TRBJ1-5, with D unclear. CDR3 length: 12 residues. The V gene lost 3 bases and the J gene lost 4 bases, with 4 bases spanning the gap. The germline V gene encodes CDR1 PRHDT and CDR2 FYEKMQ (reference sequence).

This clonotype was counted ten times or more. The CDR3 spells CASSSREGGPYTGELFF. The CDR3 DNA follows: TGCGCCAGCAGCTCCCGGGAGGGGGGGCCTTACACCGGGGAGCTGTTTTTT. The chain recombines TRBV5-1 with TRBJ2-2; 8 bases are shared with TRBD2. V was clipped by 3 bases and J by 3 bases; unmatched bases: 10. The CDR3 loop spans 17 amino acids. The V gene's germline CDR1 is SGHRS and CDR2 YFSETQ.

V gene TRBV2 combines with J gene TRBJ2-2, with 7 bases identical to TRBD2. Trimming took 5 bases from V and 4 from J; bases not matched to a gene: 4. CDR3 length: 14 amino acids. The germline CDR1 and CDR2 sequences are SNHLY and FYNNEI. The CDR3 loop reads CASSWTRFTGELFF. The CDR3 nucleotides are TGTGCCAGCAGTTGGACTAGGTTCACCGGGGAGCTGTTTTTT. Looking up the rest from reference TRBV2 and TRBJ2-2 gives the full variable domain: EPEVTQTPSHQVTQMGQEVILRCVPISNHLYFYWYRQILGQKVEFLVSFYNNEISEKSEIFDDQFSVERPDGSNFTLKIRSTKLEDSAMYFCASSWTRFTGELFFGEGSRLTVL.